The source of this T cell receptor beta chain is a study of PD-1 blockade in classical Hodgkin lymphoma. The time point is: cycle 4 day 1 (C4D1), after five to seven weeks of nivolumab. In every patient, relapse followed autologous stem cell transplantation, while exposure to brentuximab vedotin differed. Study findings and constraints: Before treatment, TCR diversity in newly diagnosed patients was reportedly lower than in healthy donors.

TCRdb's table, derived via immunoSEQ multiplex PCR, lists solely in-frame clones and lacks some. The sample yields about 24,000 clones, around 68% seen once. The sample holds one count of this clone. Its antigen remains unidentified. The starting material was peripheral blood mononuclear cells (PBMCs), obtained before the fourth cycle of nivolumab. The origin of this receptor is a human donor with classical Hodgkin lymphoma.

The CDR3: CASSYLAGSNYGYTF. CDR3 DNA sequence: TGTGCCAGCAGTTACCTGGCAGGATCTAACTATGGCTACACCTTC. V is TRBV6-6 and J is TRBJ1-2, with no clear D. V lost 2 bases and J 0 bases, leaving 10 bases between the germline ends. CDR3 length: 15 amino acids. Germline-derived CDR1 and CDR2 are MNHNY and SVGAGI (reference sequence).